This T cell receptor beta chain derives from a study of control samples from healthy donors and cancer patients. Data came from immunoSEQ multiplex PCR; TCRdb stores just in-frame clones and leaves some out. The table has about 130,000 clones, around nine tenths seen once. The germline V and J ends were trimmed by 0 bases and 3 bases, with 5 bases remaining between them. Germline lookup yields CDR1 SGHDT and CDR2 YYEEEE. CDR3 length: 13 residues. Sequencing input: blood. The rearrangement uses TRBV5-6 and TRBJ2-3; D unresolved. The clonotype was recovered from a man aged 45-65 years in good health. The CDR3 nucleotides are TGTGCCAGCAGCTTGGTAGGAACAGATACGCAGTATTTT. Residues: CASSLVGTDTQYF. Filled out from reference TRBV5-6 and TRBJ2-3, the complete variable domain reads DAGVTQSPTHLIKTRGQQVTLRCSPKSGHDTVSWYQQALGQGPQFIFQYYEEEERQRGNFPDRFSGHQFPNYSSELNVNALLLGDSALYLCASSLVGTDTQYFGPGTRLTVL.